This record covers a single T cell receptor (beta chain). In germline, CDR1 is SGHRS, CDR2 YFSETQ. Trimming took 6 bases from V and 6 from J, leaving 19 bases between them. The CDR3 runs 14 residues. The sample is drawn from a study of control samples from healthy donors and cancer patients. Sequenced by immunoSEQ multiplex PCR; TCRdb stores in-frame clones only, minus some. This repertoire shows under 15,000 clones, 85% to 95% found once; its top ten account for over 13%. The rearrangement links TRBV5-1 to TRBJ2-7, with no clear D. Sequencing input: PBMCs. The source is an elderly man with lung cancer. CDR3 protein: CASTVWAPTTEQYV. In nucleotides, the CDR3 is TGCGCCAGCACTGTGTGGGCGCCCACCACCGAGCAGTACGTC.